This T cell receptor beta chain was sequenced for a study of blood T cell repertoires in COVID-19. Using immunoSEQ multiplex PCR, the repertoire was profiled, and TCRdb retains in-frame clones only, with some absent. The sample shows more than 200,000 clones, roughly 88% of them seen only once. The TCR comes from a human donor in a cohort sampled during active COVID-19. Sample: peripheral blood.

The CDR3 DNA is TGTGCCAGCAGCATCGGACAGGGGGTTCGGAGGGCCACCTACAATGAGCAGTTCTTC. Residues: CASSIGQGVRRATYNEQFF. The V gene is TRBV7-3, the J gene TRBJ2-1, with 10 nucleotides matching TRBD1. Losses at the gene ends were 5 bases for V and 2 bases for J; bases not matched to a gene: 15. This CDR3 is built from 19 residues. From germline, CDR1 is SGHTA and CDR2 FQGTGA.